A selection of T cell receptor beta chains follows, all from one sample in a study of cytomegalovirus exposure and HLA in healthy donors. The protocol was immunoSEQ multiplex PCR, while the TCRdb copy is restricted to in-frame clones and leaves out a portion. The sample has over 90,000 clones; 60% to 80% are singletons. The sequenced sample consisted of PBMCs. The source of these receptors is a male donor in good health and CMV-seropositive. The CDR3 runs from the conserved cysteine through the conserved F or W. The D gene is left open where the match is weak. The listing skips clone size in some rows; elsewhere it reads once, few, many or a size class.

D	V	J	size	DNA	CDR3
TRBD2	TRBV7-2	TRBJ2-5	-	TGTGCCAGCAGCTTAGCGTGGGGAGGGGAGACCCAGTACTTC	CASSLAWGGETQYF
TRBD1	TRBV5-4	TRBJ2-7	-	TGTGCCAGCAGACCGGGACAGGGGGACTACGAGCAGTACTTC	CASRPGQGDYEQYF
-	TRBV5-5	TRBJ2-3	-	TGTGCCAGCAGCTTGGGGTTGGGGGGGCAGAAAAGCACAGATACGCAGTATTTT	CASSLGLGGQKSTDTQYF
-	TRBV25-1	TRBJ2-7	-	TGTGCCAGCAGTGACAGGTCCTCTGCGGGGCAGTACTTC	CASSDRSSAGQYF
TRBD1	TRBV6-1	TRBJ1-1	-	TGTGCCAGCAGGGGAAGACAGGGGGCGGATACTGAAGCTTTCTTT	CASRGRQGADTEAFF
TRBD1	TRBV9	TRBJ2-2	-	TGTGCCAGCAGCGACCGGCGGACAGGGGGCGCGTTCACCGGGGAGCTGTTTTTT	CASSDRRTGGAFTGELFF
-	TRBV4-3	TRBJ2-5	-	TGCGCCAGCAGCCAAGATGGTGGAGCGGGCCAAGAGACCCAGTACTTC	CASSQDGGAGQETQYF
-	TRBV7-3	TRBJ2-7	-	TGTGCCAGCAGTCCCAGCGGTTCCTACGAGCAGTACTTC	CASSPSGSYEQYF
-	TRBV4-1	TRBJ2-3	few	TGCGCCAGCAGCCAAGATCGGTACTACACAGATACGCAGTATTTT	CASSQDRYYTDTQYF
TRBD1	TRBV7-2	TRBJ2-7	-	TGTGCCAGCAGCTTATGGACAGGGGGCGCGTCCGAGCAGTACTTC	CASSLWTGGASEQYF
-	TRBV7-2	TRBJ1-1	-	TGTGCCAGCAGCTTACGAGGGTCCCCTGAAGCTTTCTTT	CASSLRGSPEAFF
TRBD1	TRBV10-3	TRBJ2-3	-	TGTGCCATCAGTGAAAGGGGGCAGGCAGATACGCAGTATTTT	CAISERGQADTQYF
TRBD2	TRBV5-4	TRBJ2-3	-	TGTGCCAGCAGCTTGGCCGGGAGGAGAGATACGCAGTATTTT	CASSLAGRRDTQYF
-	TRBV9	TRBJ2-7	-	TGTGCCAGCAGCCCAGGGGAGGGATACGAGCAGTACTTC	CASSPGEGYEQYF
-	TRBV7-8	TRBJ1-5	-	TGTGCCAGCAGCTTAGTGGAGGGTCAGCCCCAGCATTTT	CASSLVEGQPQHF
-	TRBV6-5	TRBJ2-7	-	TGTGCCAGCAGGACCCGGGACTCCCAAGAGGAGCAGTACTTC	CASRTRDSQEEQYF
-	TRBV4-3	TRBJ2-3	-	TGCGCCAGCAGCCAAGTGAGGGCGGATACGCAGTATTTT	CASSQVRADTQYF
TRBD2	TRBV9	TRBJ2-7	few	TGTGCCAGCAGCTTTCTAGCGGAGGGGCCCGAGCAGTACTTC	CASSFLAEGPEQYF
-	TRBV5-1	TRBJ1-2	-	TGCGCCAGCAGTCCGACGGCAGGTGGCTACACCTTC	CASSPTAGGYTF
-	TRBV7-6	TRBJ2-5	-	TGTGCCAGCAGCTTAGGACTACCCGAGACCCAGTACTTC	CASSLGLPETQYF
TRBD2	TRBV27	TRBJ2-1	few	TGTGCCAGCAGTCGCTATGGGACTAGCGTCAAGTTCTTC	CASSRYGTSVKFF
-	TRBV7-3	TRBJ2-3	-	TGTGCCAGCGGGAGCGGGGATACGCAGTATTTT	CASGSGDTQYF
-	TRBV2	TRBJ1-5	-	TGTGCCAGCAGGAGAACTTGGGCCCGGGGTCAGCCCCAGCATTTT	CASRRTWARGQPQHF
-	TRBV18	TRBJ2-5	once	TGTGCCAGCTCACCAGTCCCCCCGCAAGAGACCCAGTACTTC	CASSPVPPQETQYF